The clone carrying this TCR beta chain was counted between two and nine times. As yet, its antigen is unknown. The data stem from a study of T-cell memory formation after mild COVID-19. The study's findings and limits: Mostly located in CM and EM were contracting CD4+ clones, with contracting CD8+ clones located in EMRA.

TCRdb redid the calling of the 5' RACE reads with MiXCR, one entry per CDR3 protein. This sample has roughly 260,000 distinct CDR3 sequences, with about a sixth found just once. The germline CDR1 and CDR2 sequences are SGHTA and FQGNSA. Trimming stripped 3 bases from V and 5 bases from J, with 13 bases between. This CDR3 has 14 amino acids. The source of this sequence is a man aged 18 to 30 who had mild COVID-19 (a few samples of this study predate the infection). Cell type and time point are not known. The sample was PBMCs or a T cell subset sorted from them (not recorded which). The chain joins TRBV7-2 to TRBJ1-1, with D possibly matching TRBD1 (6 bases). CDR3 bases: TGTGCCAGCAGCTTGCAACAGGGTGAGACTGAAGCTTTCTTT. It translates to CASSLQQGETEAFF.